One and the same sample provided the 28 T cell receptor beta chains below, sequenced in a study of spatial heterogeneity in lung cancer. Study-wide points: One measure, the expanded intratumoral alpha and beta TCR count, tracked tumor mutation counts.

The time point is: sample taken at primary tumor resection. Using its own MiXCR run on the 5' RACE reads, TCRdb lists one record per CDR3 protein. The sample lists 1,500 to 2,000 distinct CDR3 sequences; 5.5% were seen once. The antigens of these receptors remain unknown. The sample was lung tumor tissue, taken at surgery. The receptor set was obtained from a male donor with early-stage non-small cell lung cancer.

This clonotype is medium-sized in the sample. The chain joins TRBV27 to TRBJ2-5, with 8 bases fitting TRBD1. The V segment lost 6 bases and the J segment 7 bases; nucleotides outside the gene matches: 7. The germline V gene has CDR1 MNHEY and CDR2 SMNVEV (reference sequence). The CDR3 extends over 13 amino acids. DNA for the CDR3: TGTGCCAGCAGGCAGGGGGCCAGGGGGACCCAGTACTTC. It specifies CASRQGARGTQYF.

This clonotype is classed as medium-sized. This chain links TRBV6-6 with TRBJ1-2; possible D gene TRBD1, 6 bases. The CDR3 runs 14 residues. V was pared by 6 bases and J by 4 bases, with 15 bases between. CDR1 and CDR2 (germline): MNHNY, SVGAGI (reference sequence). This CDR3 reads CASSGQMSSYGYTF. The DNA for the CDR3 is TGTGCCAGCAGCGGACAGATGTCAAGCTATGGCTACACCTTC.

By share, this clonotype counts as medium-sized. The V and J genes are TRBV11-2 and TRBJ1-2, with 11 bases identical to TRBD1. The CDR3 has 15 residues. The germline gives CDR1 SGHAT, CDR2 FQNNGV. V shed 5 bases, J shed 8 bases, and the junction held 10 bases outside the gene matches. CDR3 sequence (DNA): TGTGCCAGCAGCCTTACAGGACAGGGGGCTACAGGCTACACCTTC. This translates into CASSLTGQGATGYTF.

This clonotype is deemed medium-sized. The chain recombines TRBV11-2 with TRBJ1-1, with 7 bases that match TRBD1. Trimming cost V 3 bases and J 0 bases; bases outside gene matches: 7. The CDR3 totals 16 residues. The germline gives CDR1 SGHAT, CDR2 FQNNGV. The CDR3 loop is CASSFVLRGMNTEAFF. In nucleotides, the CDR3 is TGTGCCAGCAGCTTCGTACTCAGGGGGATGAACACTGAAGCTTTCTTT.

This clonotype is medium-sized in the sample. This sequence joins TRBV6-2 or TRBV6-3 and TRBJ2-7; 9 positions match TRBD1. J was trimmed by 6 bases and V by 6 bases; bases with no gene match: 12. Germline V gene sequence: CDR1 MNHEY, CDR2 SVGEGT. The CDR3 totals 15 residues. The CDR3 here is CASSRPGQGIFEQYF. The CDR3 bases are TGTGCCAGCAGCCGTCCGGGACAGGGAATATTCGAGCAGTACTTC.

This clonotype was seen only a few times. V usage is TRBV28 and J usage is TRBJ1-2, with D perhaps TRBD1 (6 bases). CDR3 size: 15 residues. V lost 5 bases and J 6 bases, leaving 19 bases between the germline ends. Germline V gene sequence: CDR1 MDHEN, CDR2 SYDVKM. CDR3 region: CASSPLLGGANGYTF. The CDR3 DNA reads TGTGCCAGCAGTCCCCTCCTTGGGGGCGCGAATGGCTACACCTTC.

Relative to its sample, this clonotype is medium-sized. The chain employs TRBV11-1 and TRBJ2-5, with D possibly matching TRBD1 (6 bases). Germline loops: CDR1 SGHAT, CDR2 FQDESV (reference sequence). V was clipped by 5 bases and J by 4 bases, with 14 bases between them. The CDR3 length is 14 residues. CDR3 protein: CASSLDRFRETQYF. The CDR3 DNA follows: TGTGCCAGCAGCCTAGACAGGTTCCGAGAGACCCAGTACTTC.

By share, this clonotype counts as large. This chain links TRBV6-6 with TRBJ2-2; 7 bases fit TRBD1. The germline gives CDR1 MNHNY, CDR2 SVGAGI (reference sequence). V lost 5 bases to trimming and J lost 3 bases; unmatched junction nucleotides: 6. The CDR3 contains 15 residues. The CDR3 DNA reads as TGTGCCAGCAGTACCGGGACAGACTACACCGGGGAGCTGTTTTTT. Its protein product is CASSTGTDYTGELFF.

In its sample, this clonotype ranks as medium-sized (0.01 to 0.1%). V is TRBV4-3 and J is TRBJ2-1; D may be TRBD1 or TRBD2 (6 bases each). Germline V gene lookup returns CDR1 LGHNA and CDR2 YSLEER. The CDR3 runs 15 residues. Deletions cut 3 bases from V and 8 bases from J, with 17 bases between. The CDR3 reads CASSHHGGPWDEQFF. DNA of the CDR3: TGCGCCAGCAGCCACCACGGGGGCCCTTGGGATGAGCAGTTCTTC.

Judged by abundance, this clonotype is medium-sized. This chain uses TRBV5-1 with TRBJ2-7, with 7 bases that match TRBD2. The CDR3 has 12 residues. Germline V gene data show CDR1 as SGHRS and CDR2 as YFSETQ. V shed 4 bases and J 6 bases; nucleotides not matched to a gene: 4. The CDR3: CASSLSSGEQYF. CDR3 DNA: TGCGCCAGCAGCCTCTCTAGCGGCGAGCAGTACTTC. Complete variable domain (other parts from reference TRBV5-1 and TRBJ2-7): KAGVTQTPRYLIKTRGQQVTLSCSPISGHRSVSWYQQTPGQGLQFLFEYFSETQRNKGNFPGRFSGRQFSNSRSEMNVSTLELGDSALYLCASSLSSGEQYFGPGTRLTVT.

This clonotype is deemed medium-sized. CDR3 DNA sequence: TGTGCCAGCAGCTTAGTAGGAGTCACCGATACGCAGTATTTT. This sequence encodes CASSLVGVTDTQYF. This chain joins TRBV11-2 and TRBJ2-3, with D unclear. The CDR3 totals 14 residues. V shed 1 base and J shed 6 bases, with 11 bases lying between them. Germline V gene lookup returns CDR1 SGHAT and CDR2 FQNNGV.

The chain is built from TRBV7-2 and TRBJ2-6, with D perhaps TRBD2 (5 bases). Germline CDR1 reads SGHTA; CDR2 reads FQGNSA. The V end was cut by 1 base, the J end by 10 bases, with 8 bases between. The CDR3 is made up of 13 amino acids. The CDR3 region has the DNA TGTGCCAGCAGCTTAGTTGGAGGAAACGTCCTGACTTTC. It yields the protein CASSLVGGNVLTF.

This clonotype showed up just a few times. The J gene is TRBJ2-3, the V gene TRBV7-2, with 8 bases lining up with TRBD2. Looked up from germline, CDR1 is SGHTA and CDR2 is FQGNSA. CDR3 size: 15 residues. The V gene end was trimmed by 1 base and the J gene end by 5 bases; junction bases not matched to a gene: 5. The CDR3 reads CASSLELAVRDTQYF. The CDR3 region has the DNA TGTGCCAGCAGCTTAGAACTAGCGGTGAGAGATACGCAGTATTTT.

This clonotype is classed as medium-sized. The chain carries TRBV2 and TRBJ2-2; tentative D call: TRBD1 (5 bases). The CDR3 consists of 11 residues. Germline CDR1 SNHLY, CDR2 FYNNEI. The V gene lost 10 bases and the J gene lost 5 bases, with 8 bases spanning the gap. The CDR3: CAIRETGELFF. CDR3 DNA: TGTGCCATCAGGGAAACCGGGGAGCTGTTTTTT.

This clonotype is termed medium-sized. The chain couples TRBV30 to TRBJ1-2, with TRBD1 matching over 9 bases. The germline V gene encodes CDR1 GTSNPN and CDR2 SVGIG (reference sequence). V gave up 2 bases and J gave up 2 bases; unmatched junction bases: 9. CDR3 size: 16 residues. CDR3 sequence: CAWSSRPGQGNYGYTF. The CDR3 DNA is TGTGCCTGGAGTTCCCGACCGGGACAGGGCAACTATGGCTACACCTTC.

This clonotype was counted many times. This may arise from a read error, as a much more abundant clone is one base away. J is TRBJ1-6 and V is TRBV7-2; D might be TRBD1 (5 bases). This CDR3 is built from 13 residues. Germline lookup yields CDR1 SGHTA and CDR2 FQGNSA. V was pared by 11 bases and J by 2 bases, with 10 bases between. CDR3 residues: CARGEPYNSPLHF. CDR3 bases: TGTGCCCGGGGGGAGCCCTATAATTCACCCCTCCACTTT. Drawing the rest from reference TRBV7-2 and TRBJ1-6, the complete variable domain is GAGVSQSPSNKVTEKGKDVELRCDPISGHTALYWYRQSLGQGLEFLIYFQGNSAPDKSGLPSDRFSAERTGGSVSTLTIQRTQQEDSAVYLCARGEPYNSPLHFGNGTRLTVT.

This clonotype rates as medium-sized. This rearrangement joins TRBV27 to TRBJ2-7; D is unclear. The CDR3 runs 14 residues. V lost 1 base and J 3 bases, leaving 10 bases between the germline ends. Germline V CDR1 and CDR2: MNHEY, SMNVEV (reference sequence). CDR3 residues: CASSLFKESYEQYF. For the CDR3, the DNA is TGTGCCAGCAGTTTATTTAAGGAGAGCTACGAGCAGTACTTC.

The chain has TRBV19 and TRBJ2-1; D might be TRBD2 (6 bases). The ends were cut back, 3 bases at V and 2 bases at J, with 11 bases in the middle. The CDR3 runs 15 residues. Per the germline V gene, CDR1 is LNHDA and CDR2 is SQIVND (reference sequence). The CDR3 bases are TGTGCCAGTAGTATCGGCGGGGCCGCCTACAATGAGCAGTTCTTC. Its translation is CASSIGGAAYNEQFF.

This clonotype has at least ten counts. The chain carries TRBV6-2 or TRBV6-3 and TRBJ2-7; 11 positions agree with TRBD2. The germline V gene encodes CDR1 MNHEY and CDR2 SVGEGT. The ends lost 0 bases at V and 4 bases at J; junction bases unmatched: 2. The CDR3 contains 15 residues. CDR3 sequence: CASSYSTSGTYEQYF. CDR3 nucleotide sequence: TGTGCCAGCAGTTACTCGACTAGCGGGACGTACGAGCAGTACTTC.

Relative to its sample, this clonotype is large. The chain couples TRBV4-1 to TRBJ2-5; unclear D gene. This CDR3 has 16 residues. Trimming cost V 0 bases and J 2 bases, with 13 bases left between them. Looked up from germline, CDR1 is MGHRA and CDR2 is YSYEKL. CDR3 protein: CASSQDKGKWQETQYF. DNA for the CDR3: TGCGCCAGCAGCCAAGATAAAGGCAAGTGGCAAGAGACCCAGTACTTC.

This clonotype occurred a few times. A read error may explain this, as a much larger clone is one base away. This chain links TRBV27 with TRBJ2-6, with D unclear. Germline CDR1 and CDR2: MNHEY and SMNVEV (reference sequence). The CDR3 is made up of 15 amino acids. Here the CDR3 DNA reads TGTGCCAGCAGGTATTTGGCGTCTGGGACCAACGTCCTGACTTTC. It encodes CASRYLASGTNVLTF.

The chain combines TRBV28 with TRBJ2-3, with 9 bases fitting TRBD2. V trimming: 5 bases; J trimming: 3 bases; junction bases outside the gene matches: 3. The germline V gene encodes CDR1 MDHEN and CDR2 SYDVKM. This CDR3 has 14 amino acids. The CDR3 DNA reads TGTGCCAGCAGTACTAGCGGGCGGACAGATACGCAGTATTTT. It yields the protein CASSTSGRTDTQYF.

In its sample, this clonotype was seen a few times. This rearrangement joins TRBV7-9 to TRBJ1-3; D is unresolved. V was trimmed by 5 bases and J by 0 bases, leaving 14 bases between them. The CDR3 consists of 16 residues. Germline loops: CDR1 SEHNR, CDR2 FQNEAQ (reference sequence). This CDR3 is CASSGSDGSSGNTIYF. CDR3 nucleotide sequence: TGTGCCAGCAGCGGATCCGACGGAAGCTCTGGAAACACCATATATTTT.

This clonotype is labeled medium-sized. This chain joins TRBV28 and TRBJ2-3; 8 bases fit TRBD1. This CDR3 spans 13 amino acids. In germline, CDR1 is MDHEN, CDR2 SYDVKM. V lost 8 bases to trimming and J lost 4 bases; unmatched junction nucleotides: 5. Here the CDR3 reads CASRQGSSDTQYF. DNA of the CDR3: TGTGCCAGCCGACAGGGGTCCTCAGATACGCAGTATTTT.

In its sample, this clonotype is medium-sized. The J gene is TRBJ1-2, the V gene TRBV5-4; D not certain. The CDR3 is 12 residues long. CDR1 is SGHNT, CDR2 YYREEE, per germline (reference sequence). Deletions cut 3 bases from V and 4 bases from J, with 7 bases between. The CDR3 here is CASSSQVYGYTF. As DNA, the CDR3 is TGTGCCAGCAGCTCCCAGGTCTATGGCTACACCTTC.

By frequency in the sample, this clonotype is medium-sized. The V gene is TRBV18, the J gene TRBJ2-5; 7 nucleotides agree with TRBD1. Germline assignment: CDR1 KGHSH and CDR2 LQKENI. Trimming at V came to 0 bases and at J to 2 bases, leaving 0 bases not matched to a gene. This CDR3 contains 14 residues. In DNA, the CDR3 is TGTGCCAGCTCACCACCGGGACAGCAAGAGACCCAGTACTTC. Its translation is CASSPPGQQETQYF.

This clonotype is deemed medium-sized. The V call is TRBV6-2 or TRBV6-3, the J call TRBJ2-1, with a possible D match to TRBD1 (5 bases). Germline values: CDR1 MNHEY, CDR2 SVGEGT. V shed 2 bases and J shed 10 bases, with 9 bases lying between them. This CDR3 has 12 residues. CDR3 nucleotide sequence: TGTGCCAGCAGTTACCTGGGGCTGGAGCAGTTCTTC. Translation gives CASSYLGLEQFF.

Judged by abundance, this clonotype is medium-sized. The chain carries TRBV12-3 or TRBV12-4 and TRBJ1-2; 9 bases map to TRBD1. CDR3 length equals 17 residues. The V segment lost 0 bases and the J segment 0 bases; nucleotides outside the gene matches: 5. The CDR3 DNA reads TGTGCCAGCAGTTTAGCACCGGGACAGGGAACTAACTATGGCTACACCTTC. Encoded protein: CASSLAPGQGTNYGYTF.